Presented here are 14 T cell receptor beta chains from one specimen sequenced in a study of response to subunit inactivated influenza vaccine. Via MiXCR, TCRdb re-called the RT-PCR reads, giving one row per CDR3 protein. The table lists 650,000 to 850,000 distinct CDR3 sequences, approximately 15% of them singletons. Sequencing was performed on PBMCs from blood, taken 14 to 15 days before vaccination. The receptors here all came from a man in his fifties or sixties who received an inactivated influenza vaccine.

This clonotype was picked up a small number of times. CDR3 loop: CASSLAWAGSYEQYF. CDR3 nucleotide sequence: TGTGCCAGCAGCTTGGCCTGGGCAGGTTCCTACGAGCAGTACTTC. The genes are TRBV5-5 and TRBJ2-7; D is undetermined. This CDR3 region has 15 residues. V gave up 0 bases and J gave up 1 base, with 11 bases separating them. CDR1 and CDR2 (germline): SGHKS, YYEKEE (reference sequence).

The V call is TRBV19, the J call TRBJ2-3; 7 positions match TRBD1. J gave up 2 bases and V 7 bases, and 6 bases lay outside the gene matches. Germline loops: CDR1 LNHDA, CDR2 SQIVND (reference sequence). This CDR3 region has 14 residues. CDR3 bases: TGTGCCAGTAAATGGGACAGTAACACAGATACGCAGTATTTT. This encodes CASKWDSNTDTQYF.

This clonotype has more than one count but fewer than ten. The chain combines TRBV9 with TRBJ1-1; D remains ambiguous. V was pared by 2 bases and J by 3 bases, with 8 bases between. Germline V lookup: CDR1 SGDLS, CDR2 YYNGEE. The CDR3 runs 13 residues. The CDR3 spells CASSVGEYTEAFF. CDR3 nucleotide sequence: TGTGCCAGCAGCGTCGGGGAATACACTGAAGCTTTCTTT.

J is TRBJ1-1 and V is TRBV27, with D possibly being TRBD1 (6 bases). CDR1 is MNHEY, CDR2 SMNVEV, per germline (reference sequence). V lost 5 bases and J 2 bases, leaving 15 bases between the germline ends. CDR3 length equals 15 residues. The CDR3 coding sequence is TGTGCCAGCAGTGTCCCAGGGGTTTTAAACACTGAAGCTTTCTTT. Translated: CASSVPGVLNTEAFF.

The chain links TRBV29-1 to TRBJ2-3, with TRBD1 matching over 10 bases. The CDR3 is 14 residues long. Per the germline V gene, CDR1 is SQVTM and CDR2 is ANQGSEA. The ends lost 6 bases at V and 1 base at J; junction bases unmatched: 4. This CDR3 is CSVPGQGGTDTQYF. CDR3 in DNA: TGCAGCGTCCCCGGACAGGGGGGCACAGATACGCAGTATTTT.

The V and J genes are TRBV7-2 and TRBJ2-7; D is possibly TRBD2 (6 bases). In germline, CDR1 is SGHTA, CDR2 FQGNSA. The CDR3 runs to 14 residues. Trimming took 3 bases from V and 0 from J, leaving 9 bases between them. The CDR3 DNA reads TGTGCCAGCAGCTTCGGGACTTACTCCTACGAGCAGTACTTC. It is translated as CASSFGTYSYEQYF.

This clonotype appeared a few times. V is TRBV5-1 and J is TRBJ1-1; 7 bases align to TRBD1. With V trimmed by 4 bases and J by 3 bases, 15 bases remained unmatched. The CDR3 sequence is 17 residues long. Germline V lookup: CDR1 SGHRS, CDR2 YFSETQ. The DNA of the CDR3 is TGCGCCAGCAGCCCCAACCGACAGGGTTGGGGTCACACTGAAGCTTTCTTT. Encoded protein: CASSPNRQGWGHTEAFF.

The chain employs TRBV3-1 and TRBJ2-7; 9 bases match TRBD1. CDR1 is LGHDT and CDR2 is YNNKEL in the germline V gene (reference sequence). The trim removed 3 bases at V and 6 bases at J, leaving 6 bases unmatched. The CDR3 runs to 14 residues. This CDR3 reads CASSQGQGFGEQYF. In DNA, the CDR3 is TGTGCCAGCAGCCAGGGACAGGGTTTTGGCGAGCAGTACTTC.

V is TRBV20-1 and J is TRBJ1-2; D gene uncertain. V lost 0 bases to trimming and J lost 3 bases, with 26 bases between them. The CDR3 totals 19 residues. Germline V lookup: CDR1 DFQATT, CDR2 SNEGSKA (reference sequence). The CDR3 DNA reads TGCAGTGCTAGAGACCTAACCCGACACCTTGCGCCACGGGACTATGGCTACACCTTC. This codes for CSARDLTRHLAPRDYGYTF.

The genes are TRBV3-1 and TRBJ1-1; D is perhaps TRBD1 (5 bases). Germline CDR1 LGHDT, CDR2 YNNKEL (reference sequence). The length of the CDR3 is 13 residues. Trimming removed 1 base from V and 5 bases from J, with 8 bases in between. CDR3 sequence: CASSQVQETEAFF. The CDR3 DNA sequence: TGTGCCAGCAGCCAAGTACAGGAGACTGAAGCTTTCTTT.

This clonotype turned up a few times. The rearrangement joins TRBV4-2 to TRBJ2-1; TRBD2 agrees at 7 bases. The CDR3 runs to 16 residues. Trimming removed 6 bases from V and 6 bases from J; junction bases left unmatched: 14. Germline CDR1 is LGHNA and CDR2 is YNFKEQ. The CDR3 coding sequence is TGTGCCAGCAGACATACGGGGAGGGACTCACCCAATGAGCAGTTCTTC. The encoded protein is CASRHTGRDSPNEQFF.

This clonotype was detected only a few times. The V call is TRBV7-9, the J call TRBJ2-1, with D perhaps TRBD2 (5 bases). Trimming took off 5 bases at V and 10 bases at J, with 12 bases between the two ends. Per germline, CDR1 SEHNR and CDR2 FQNEAQ (reference sequence). The CDR3 extends over 12 amino acids. The CDR3 DNA reads TGTGCCAGCAGCAGAACCCAGCGGGAGCAGTTCTTC. Translating it yields CASSRTQREQFF. The full variable domain, its missing parts supplied by reference TRBV7-9 and TRBJ2-1, is DTGVSQNPRHKITKRGQNVTFRCDPISEHNRLYWYRQTLGQGPEFLTYFQNEAQLEKSRLLSDRFSAERPKGSFSTLEIQRTEQGDSAMYLCASSRTQREQFFGPGTRLTVL.

Worth noting for this clonotype: The junction shows a germline mismatch at one end, possibly a read error. The rearrangement uses TRBV18 and TRBJ2-1; 9 nucleotides match TRBD2. This CDR3 comprises 16 residues. Germline V gene lookup returns CDR1 KGHSH and CDR2 LQKENI. The CDR3 nucleotides are TGTGCCAGCTCACCAAGGGCGGGAGGGCCCTACAATGGGCAGTTCTTC. Translation gives CASSPRAGGPYNGQFF. The full variable domain, completed using reference TRBV18 and TRBJ2-1, is NAGVMQNPRHLVRRRGQEARLRCSPMKGHSHVYWYRQLPEEGLKFMVYLQKENIIDESGMPKERFSAEFPKEGPSILRIQQVVRGDSAAYFCASSPRAGGPYNGQFFGPGTRLTVL.

This clonotype was found many times. The chain carries TRBV29-1 and TRBJ2-3; a possible D gene is TRBD1 (6 bases). With 3 bases removed from V and 1 base from J, the gap between germline ends came to 17 bases. Germline-derived CDR1 and CDR2 are SQVTM and ANQGSEA. This CDR3 is 16 amino acids long. CDR3: CSVDSRLGGRTDTQYF. The CDR3 DNA sequence: TGCAGCGTTGATTCTAGGTTAGGGGGACGCACAGATACGCAGTATTTT.